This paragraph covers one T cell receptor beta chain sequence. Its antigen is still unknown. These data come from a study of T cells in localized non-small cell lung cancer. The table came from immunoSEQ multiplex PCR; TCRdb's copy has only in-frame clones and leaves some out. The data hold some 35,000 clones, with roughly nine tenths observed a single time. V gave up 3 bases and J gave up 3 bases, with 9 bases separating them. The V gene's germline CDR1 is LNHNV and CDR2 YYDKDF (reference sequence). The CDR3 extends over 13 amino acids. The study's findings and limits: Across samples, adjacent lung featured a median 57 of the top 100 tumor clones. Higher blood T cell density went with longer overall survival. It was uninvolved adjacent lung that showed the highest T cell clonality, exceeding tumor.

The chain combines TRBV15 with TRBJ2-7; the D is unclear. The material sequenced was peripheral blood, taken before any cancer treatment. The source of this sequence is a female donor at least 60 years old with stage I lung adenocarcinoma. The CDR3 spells CATSRDPSYEQYF. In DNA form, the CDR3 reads TGTGCCACCAGCAGGGACCCAAGCTACGAGCAGTACTTC.